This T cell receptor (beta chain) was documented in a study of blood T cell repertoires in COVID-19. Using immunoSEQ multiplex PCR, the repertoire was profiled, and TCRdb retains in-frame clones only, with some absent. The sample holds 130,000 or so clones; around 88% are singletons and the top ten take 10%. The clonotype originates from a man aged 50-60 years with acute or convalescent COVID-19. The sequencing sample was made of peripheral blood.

CDR3 region: CASSESGTGGRENGYTF. The CDR3 coding sequence is TGCGCCAGCAGTGAGTCGGGGACAGGGGGTCGTGAAAATGGCTACACCTTC. This chain links TRBV10-1 with TRBJ1-2, with TRBD1 matching 11 bases. CDR3 length: 17 residues. The J segment lost 6 bases and the V segment lost 0 bases, leaving 9 bases of the junction unmatched. Germline CDR1 reads WNHNN; CDR2 reads SYGVQD (reference sequence).